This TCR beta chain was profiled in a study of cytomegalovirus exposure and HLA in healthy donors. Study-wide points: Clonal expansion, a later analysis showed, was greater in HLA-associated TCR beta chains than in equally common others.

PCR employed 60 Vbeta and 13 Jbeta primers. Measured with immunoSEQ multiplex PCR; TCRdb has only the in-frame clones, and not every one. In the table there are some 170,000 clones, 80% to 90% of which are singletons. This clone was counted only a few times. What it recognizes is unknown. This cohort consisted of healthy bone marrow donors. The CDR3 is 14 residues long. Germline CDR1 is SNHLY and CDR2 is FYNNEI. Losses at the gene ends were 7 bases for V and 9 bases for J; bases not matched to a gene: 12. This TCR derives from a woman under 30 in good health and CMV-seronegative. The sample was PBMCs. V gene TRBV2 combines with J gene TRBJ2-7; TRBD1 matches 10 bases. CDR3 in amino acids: CASKASGQGQAQYF. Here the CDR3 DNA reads TGTGCCAGCAAAGCCTCGGGACAGGGGCAAGCGCAGTACTTC.